What follows is one T cell receptor (beta chain) and its context. Its antigen remains undetermined. The sample holds no much larger clone one base away, and base qualities are not on file. The germline V gene sets CDR1 to SGDLS and CDR2 to YYNGEE. Compared with germline, V lacks 4 bases and J lacks 6 bases; bases without a gene match: 6. From the cysteine through the phenylalanine, the CDR3 covers 16 amino acids. The DNA shown is the 48-base CDR3, in frame from base 1. These data belong to a study of shared clonotypes between healthy human individuals (TCRdb year 2020). Regarding the study in general: Three men and two women, aged 18 to 49 years, made up the cohort. Between about 0.94 and 8.9 billion PBMCs per donor were obtained by leukapheresis. Different laboratories and diverse techniques were used to prepare libraries and sequence TCR repertoires, to increase sequencing depth and limit assay-specific biases. Blood TCR repertoires of a handful of healthy adults were deeply sequenced to estimate repertoire size and the extent of clonotype sharing between individuals.

Points the paper makes about the study in general: Because the study included a small number of donors, the genetic and exposure-history diversity represented was limited. Sampling was limited to blood, and TCR repertoires in tissue likely differ from TCR repertoires in blood. Pairwise subsampling indicated that sequencing depth was expected to affect the degree of clonotype sharing among donors.

The donors were healthy, HIV-negative adults who had no recently reported acute infections or vaccinations. Every donor was a Caucasian adult residing in Nashville, Tennessee, USA. For unsorted samples, 90 million or so PBMCs were counted, and genomic DNA was extracted using the QIAamp DNA Blood Mini kit. After blood collection by leukapheresis, PBMCs were isolated using Ficoll-Histopaque density gradient centrifugation and then cryopreserved in the vapor phase of liquid nitrogen. TCR CDR3 regions were amplified from genomic DNA by multiplex PCR using the deep immunoSEQ assay. Genomic DNA extracted from each cell subset was distributed evenly over all wells of several immunoSEQ 96-well plates, and each plate served as one replicate. For unsorted PBMC, roughly 0.3 ug of genomic DNA, equivalent to about 32,000 T cell genomes, went into each replicate PCR. Genomic DNA from unsorted PBMC was sequenced over ten immunoSEQ deep assay plates. Purified libraries were measured with a Qubit 3.0 fluorometer, size-checked on a Bioanalyzer 2100, and measured again with the KAPA Library Quantification kit. Each immunoSEQ 96-well plate was sequenced on its own single-read 150-cycle Illumina NextSeq 550 flow cell. As for how the authors treated the data: Because only junctional sequences without quality scores were contained in the immunoSEQ output, filtering matching that applied to full-length reads could not be performed. To assign V/J genes and CDR3, sequences were annotated using PyIR, a Python wrapper for IgBLAST v1.9, with IMGT germline references. Any read was removed if the V/J assignment was weak (E-value above 1e-6), the CDR3 was missing, or the read contained stop codons, out-of-frame junctions, or ambiguous translated residues. V3J clonotypes were defined as sequences sharing an identical inferred V gene, J gene, and CDR3 amino acid sequence. Percentage overlap between repertoires was calculated by dividing the number of shared unique clonotypes by the size of the smaller repertoire. Richness of each repertoire was evaluated using RTK rarefaction, the Chao1 estimator, and Recon v2.1 estimates of unobserved clonotypes. The source is immuneACCESS, and TCRdb retained only in-frame sequences with V and J called. Part of the clones is not carried over; for the studies checked, unresolved V genes explain less than half of this, and the remainder is unexplained. V, J and clone size are taken as reported in that table, and D and trimming were inferred from the DNA itself. This sample has around 430,000 clones in its table, and around 79% of those were observed once. 13% of the sample lies in the top ten.

The source material was PBMCs. The sequence is built from TRBV9 and TRBJ2-2, with 13 bases in between that match TRBD2. This sequence originates from a woman aged 40 to 49 in good health. Some clones in this sample may be carry-over from other donors' samples. The bases are TGTGCCAGCAGCTCCCGACTAGCGGGAGGACCCGGGGAGCTGTTTTTT. This yields the protein CASSSRLAGGPGELFF.